This T cell receptor beta chain was recovered during a study of blood T cell repertoires in COVID-19 (dated by TCRdb to the early 2020s). At the level of the whole study: Collaborator samples came from the United States, Italy and Spain and covered acute and convalescent phases of COVID-19. The material from the prospective study consisted of cDNA or gDNA derived from T cells, B-cell-depleted T cells, or PBMCs. Subjects who had been exposed to COVID-19, were actively infected with it, or had recovered from it provided the deeply sampled blood TCRbeta repertoires that made up the dataset. A freely available public database, intended as a resource for researchers studying the immune response to SARS-CoV-2, is where the repertoires were released. Samples were obtained from the ongoing ImmuneRACE study (first 160 participants) and from about 1,300 subjects provided by 6 global collaborators. Sample metadata almost always included a de-identified subject ID, COVID-19 status, age in years and sex. HLA class I and class II types, where available, came from metadata supplied by the sample provider rather than from assay-based typing.

What the research found in general, with its limitations: The quantity of clinical and demographic metadata differed by source and by participant and was supplied without curation.

CDR1 and CDR2 were assigned from the germline V gene as MNHEY and SVGAGI. The V end loses 6 bases and the J end loses 5 bases, and a stretch of 10 bases separates them. The CDR3 covers 12 residues, taking in both the cysteine and the phenylalanine. Only the CDR3 portion is preserved as DNA: 36 bases, with reading frame beginning at the first base. With respect to this clone: Its antigen has not been determined. No base qualities exist here, and no much larger clone lies one base off it.

Collaborating institutions collected whole blood in K2EDTA tubes following their own protocols. For TCRbeta analysis, collaborator samples were shipped as frozen whole blood, as isolated PBMCs, or as DNA extracted from either sample type. TCRbeta CDR3 regions were amplified from genomic DNA by means of the immunoSEQ Assay, a bias-controlled multiplex PCR. In the paper's pipeline: Within the assay, amplification of reference gene primers was used to estimate how many nucleated cells each sample contained. Sequence reads were collapsed and filtered to measure the absolute abundance of every unique TCRbeta CDR3 rearrangement. For each sample, productive Simpson clonality was calculated by taking the square root of Simpson's diversity index across productive rearrangements. TCRdb retrieved this table from immuneACCESS and kept in-frame rearrangements only. Not all clones are present; in checked studies, unresolved V genes account for under half, and no reason is known for the remainder. V and J calls and clone size come straight from that table; D and trimming were deduced from the DNA. Within this sample are tens of thousands of clones, with over 70% of them counted one time only. The ten largest clones take up approximately 15% of the sample.

This TCR was sampled from a man aged 70 or older with active COVID-19. Material: peripheral blood. The receptor chain draws on TRBV6-5 and TRBJ1-1, with TRBD1 as a weak D call on 5 bases. The CDR3 protein sequence reads: CASRGGGTEAFF. The DNA reads TGTGCCAGCAGGGGGGGAGGGACTGAAGCTTTCTTT.